The present T cell receptor beta chain was sequenced within a study of blood T cell repertoires in COVID-19. This CDR3 has 15 residues. CDR1 SNHLY and CDR2 FYNNEI come from the germline V gene. Trimming at V came to 8 bases and at J to 8 bases, leaving 17 bases not matched to a gene. The repertoire was sequenced with immunoSEQ multiplex PCR; TCRdb's copy has only in-frame clones and lacks some. The sample lists approximately 300,000 clones, approximately 90% occurring once. Sequencing used PBMCs or T cells enriched from blood (not recorded which). This chain joins TRBV2 and TRBJ1-2; 7 bases match TRBD1. This clonotype was sampled from a woman in her 30s who had recovered from COVID-19. The CDR3 bases are TGTGCCAGCCAGGGTGGCGACAGGGCCATCCGGGGCTACACCTTC. Protein product: CASQGGDRAIRGYTF.